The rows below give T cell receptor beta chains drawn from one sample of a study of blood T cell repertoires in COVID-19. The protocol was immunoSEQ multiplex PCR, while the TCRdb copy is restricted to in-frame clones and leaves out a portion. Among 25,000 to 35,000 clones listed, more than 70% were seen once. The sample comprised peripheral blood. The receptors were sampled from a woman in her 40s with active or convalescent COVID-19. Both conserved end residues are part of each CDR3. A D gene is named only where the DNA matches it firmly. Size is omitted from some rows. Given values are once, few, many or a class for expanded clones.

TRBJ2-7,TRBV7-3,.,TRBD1,CASSLTGDSTSNEQYF,TGTGCCAGCAGCTTAACGGGGGACAGCACTTCAAACGAGCAGTACTTC
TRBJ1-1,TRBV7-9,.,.,CASRPDRVNEAFF,TGTGCCAGCAGGCCAGACAGAGTGAATGAAGCTTTCTTT
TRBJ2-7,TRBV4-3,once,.,CASSQEADLGAEQYF,TGCGCCAGCAGCCAAGAGGCAGATTTAGGAGCCGAGCAGTACTTC
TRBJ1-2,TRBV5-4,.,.,CASSPWTANYGYTF,TGTGCCAGCAGCCCTTGGACAGCTAACTATGGCTACACCTTC
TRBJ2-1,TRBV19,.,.,CASSPPRGHEQFF,TGTGCCAGTAGTCCCCCGAGAGGTCATGAGCAGTTCTTC
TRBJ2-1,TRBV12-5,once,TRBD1,CASGPGQGAYEQFF,TGTGCTAGTGGTCCGGGACAGGGGGCCTATGAGCAGTTCTTC
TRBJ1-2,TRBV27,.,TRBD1,CASSLWTGSGYGYTF,TGTGCCAGCAGTTTATGGACAGGCTCCGGCTATGGCTACACCTTC
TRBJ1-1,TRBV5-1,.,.,CASSEGWGPGTEAFF,TGCGCCAGCAGCGAAGGGTGGGGGCCGGGGACTGAAGCTTTCTTT
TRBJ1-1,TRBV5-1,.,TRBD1,CASTLYPRDRGTNTEAFF,TGCGCCAGCACATTATACCCCCGGGACAGGGGCACGAACACTGAAGCTTTCTTT
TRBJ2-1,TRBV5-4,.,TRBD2,CAGGLAGRNEQFF,TGTGCCGGGGGGCTAGCGGGACGCAATGAGCAGTTCTTC
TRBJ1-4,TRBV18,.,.,CASSPQSGGNEKLFF,TGTGCCAGCTCACCTCAGTCCGGGGGAAACGAAAAACTGTTTTTT
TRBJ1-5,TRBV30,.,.,CAWSVQGVSNQPQHF,TGTGCCTGGAGTGTACAAGGGGTGAGCAATCAGCCCCAGCATTTT
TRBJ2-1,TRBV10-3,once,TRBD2,CAISPLAGGSNEQFF,TGTGCCATCAGCCCGCTAGCGGGAGGTAGCAATGAGCAGTTCTTC
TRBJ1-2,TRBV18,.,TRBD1,CASSPGTAGEVYGYTF,TGTGCCAGCTCACCAGGGACAGCGGGCGAGGTCTATGGCTACACCTTC
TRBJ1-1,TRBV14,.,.,CASSLQAEAFF,TGTGCCAGCAGCCTGCAGGCTGAAGCTTTCTTT
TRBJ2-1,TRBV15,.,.,CATSRDGGGSYNEQFF,TGTGCCACCAGCAGAGACGGCGGAGGATCCTACAATGAGCAGTTCTTC
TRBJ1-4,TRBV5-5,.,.,CASRAISTNEKLFF,TGTGCCAGCCGAGCGATATCAACTAATGAAAAACTGTTTTTT
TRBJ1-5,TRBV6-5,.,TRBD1,CASQGQISNQPQHF,TGTGCCAGCCAGGGACAGATTAGCAATCAGCCCCAGCATTTT
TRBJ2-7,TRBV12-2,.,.,CASRLDSNSGRAAYEQYF,TGTGCAAGTCGCTTAGACTCGAATAGCGGGAGGGCCGCCTACGAGCAGTACTTC
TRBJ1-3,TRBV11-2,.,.,CASSFRGGGNTIYF,TGTGCCAGCAGCTTTAGGGGTGGAGGAAACACCATATATTTT
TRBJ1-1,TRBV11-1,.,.,CASSLSEGNTEAFF,TGTGCCAGCAGCTTATCAGAGGGGAACACTGAAGCTTTCTTT
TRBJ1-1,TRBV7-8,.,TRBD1,CASSLRTGGSAEAFF,TGTGCCAGCAGCTTACGGACAGGGGGGAGTGCTGAAGCTTTCTTT
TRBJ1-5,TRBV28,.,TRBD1,CASSTRRTGASNQPQHF,TGTGCCAGCAGTACCCGCCGGACAGGGGCTAGCAATCAGCCCCAGCATTTT
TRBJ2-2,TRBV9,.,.,CASSEVGAGELFF,TGTGCCAGCAGTGAAGTGGGCGCCGGGGAGCTGTTTTTT
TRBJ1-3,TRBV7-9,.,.,CASSLGAAGNTIYF,TGTGCCAGCAGCTTAGGGGCAGCTGGAAACACCATATATTTT
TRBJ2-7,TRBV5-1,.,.,CASSLAGGRAREQYF,TGCGCCAGCAGCTTGGCCGGGGGGCGCGCCCGCGAGCAGTACTTC
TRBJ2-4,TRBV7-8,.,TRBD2,CASSTSGGASNIQYF,TGTGCCAGCAGTACTAGCGGGGGGGCGTCGAACATTCAGTACTTC
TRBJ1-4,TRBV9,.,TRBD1,CASSGSGTGEKLFF,TGTGCCAGCAGCGGGTCAGGGACAGGTGAAAAACTGTTTTTT
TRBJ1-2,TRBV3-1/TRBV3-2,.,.,CASSQARTVPDGYTF,TGTGCCAGCAGCCAAGCCCGGACAGTTCCGGATGGCTACACCTTC
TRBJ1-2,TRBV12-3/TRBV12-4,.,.,CASSFRTADGYTF,TGTGCCAGCAGTTTTAGGACAGCCGATGGCTACACCTTC
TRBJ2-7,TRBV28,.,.,CASTKLYEQYF,TGTGCCAGCACCAAACTCTACGAGCAGTACTTC
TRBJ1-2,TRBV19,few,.,CATAPQRGDYGYTF,TGTGCCACCGCCCCACAGCGGGGAGACTATGGCTACACCTTC
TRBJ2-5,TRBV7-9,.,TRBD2,CASSTLRGGVETQYF,TGTGCCAGCAGCACCCTACGCGGGGGGGTGGAGACCCAGTACTTC
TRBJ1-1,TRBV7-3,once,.,CASAGLGDTEAFF,TGTGCCAGCGCGGGGTTAGGGGACACTGAAGCTTTCTTT
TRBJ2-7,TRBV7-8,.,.,CASSPSPVEQYF,TGTGCCAGCAGCCCCTCCCCTGTCGAGCAGTACTTC
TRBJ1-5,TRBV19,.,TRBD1,CASSIEGQFSNQPQHF,TGTGCCAGTAGTATAGAGGGACAGTTTAGCAATCAGCCCCAGCATTTT
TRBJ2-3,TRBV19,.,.,CASPRDNSTDTQYF,TGTGCCAGCCCCCGGGACAATAGCACAGATACGCAGTATTTT
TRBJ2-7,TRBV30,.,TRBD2,CAWSPTSAYEQYF,TGTGCCTGGAGTCCGACTAGCGCTTACGAGCAGTACTTC
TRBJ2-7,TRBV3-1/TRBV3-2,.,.,CASSPRRGFHYEQYF,TGTGCCAGCAGCCCGCGCCGGGGATTCCACTACGAGCAGTACTTC
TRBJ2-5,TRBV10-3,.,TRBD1,CAISKSGQEETQYF,TGTGCCATCAGCAAATCGGGACAGGAGGAGACCCAGTACTTC
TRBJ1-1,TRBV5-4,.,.,CASSLSVINTEAFF,TGTGCCAGCAGCTTATCGGTTATAAACACTGAAGCTTTCTTT
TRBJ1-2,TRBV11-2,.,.,CASSSQGGRAGYTF,TGTGCCAGCAGCTCACAGGGTGGGAGGGCTGGCTACACCTTC
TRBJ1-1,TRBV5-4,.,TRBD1,CASSRPRTGRTEAFF,TGTGCCAGCAGCCGCCCGAGGACAGGGAGGACTGAAGCTTTCTTT
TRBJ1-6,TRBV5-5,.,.,CASSLFISRGGSNSPLHF,TGTGCCAGCAGCTTGTTCATATCGAGGGGGGGTAGTAATTCACCCCTCCACTTT
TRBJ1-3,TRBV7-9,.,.,CASSLWENSGNTIYF,TGTGCCAGCAGCTTATGGGAGAACTCTGGAAACACCATATATTTT
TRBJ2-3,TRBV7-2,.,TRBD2,CASSLKARTRNTDTQYF,TGTGCCAGCAGCTTAAAAGCGCGGACTAGGAACACAGATACGCAGTATTTT
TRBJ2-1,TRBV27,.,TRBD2,CASSQTSGSESEQFF,TGTGCCAGCAGCCAAACTAGCGGGAGTGAGAGTGAGCAGTTCTTC
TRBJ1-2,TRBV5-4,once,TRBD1,CASSLRQGVTFYGYTF,TGCGCCAGCAGCTTGAGACAGGGGGTCACCTTCTATGGCTACACCTTC
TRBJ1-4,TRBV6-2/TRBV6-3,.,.,CASSRNEKLFF,TGTGCCAGCAGTCGTAATGAAAAACTGTTTTTT
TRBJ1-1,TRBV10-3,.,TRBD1,CAISRGRGTEAFF,TGTGCCATCAGTAGGGGGCGCGGTACTGAAGCTTTCTTT
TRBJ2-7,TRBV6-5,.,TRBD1,CASSYGGTGAYEQYF,TGTGCCAGCAGTTACGGTGGGACAGGGGCCTACGAGCAGTACTTC
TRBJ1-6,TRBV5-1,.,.,CASSPAFEGFGSPLHF,TGCGCCAGCAGCCCCGCATTTGAGGGCTTTGGTTCACCCCTCCACTTT
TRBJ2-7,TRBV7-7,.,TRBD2,CASSLKAGGTYEQYF,TGTGCTAGCAGCTTAAAAGCGGGGGGCACTTACGAGCAGTACTTC
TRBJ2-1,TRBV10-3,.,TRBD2,CAISPGTRNNNEQFF,TGTGCCATCAGCCCCGGGACTAGAAATAACAATGAGCAGTTCTTC